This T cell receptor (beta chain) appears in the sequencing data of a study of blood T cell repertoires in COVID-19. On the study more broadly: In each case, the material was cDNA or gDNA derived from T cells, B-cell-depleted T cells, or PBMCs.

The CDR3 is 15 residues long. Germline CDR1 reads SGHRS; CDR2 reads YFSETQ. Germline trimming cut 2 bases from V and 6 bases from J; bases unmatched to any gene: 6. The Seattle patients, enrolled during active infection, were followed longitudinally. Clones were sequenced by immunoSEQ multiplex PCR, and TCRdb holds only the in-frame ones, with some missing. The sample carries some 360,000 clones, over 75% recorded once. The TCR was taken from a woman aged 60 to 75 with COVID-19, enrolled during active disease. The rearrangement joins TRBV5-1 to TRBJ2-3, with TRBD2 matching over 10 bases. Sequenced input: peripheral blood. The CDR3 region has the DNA TGCGCCAGCAGCTTACAGCGGGGGGGCGTGGATACGCAGTATTTT. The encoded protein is CASSLQRGGVDTQYF.